This T cell receptor (beta chain) was documented in a study of OX40 agonist ivuxolimab in advanced cancers. The assay was immunoSEQ multiplex PCR, and TCRdb's table has in-frame clones only and misses some. The table lists roughly 48,000 clones, 85% to 90% of them singletons. Autoimmune disease history or systemic immunosuppression barred patients. Researchers took blood at baseline, on cycle 4 day 1, and on cycle 7 day 1. Findings and limits, study-wide: The study found among the lowest clonal expansion in partial responders at 0.1-3.0 mg/kg. At 0.1 to 3.0 mg/kg, clonal expansion of CD4+ and CD8+ blood T cells had occurred by week 6.

On this clone itself: Its target is not known.

The input for sequencing was CD4+ or CD8+ T cells sorted from blood, taken in a trial of the OX40 agonist ivuxolimab. This TCR was recovered from an adult with an advanced solid tumor such as melanoma, head and neck, liver or kidney cancer.

CDR3: CASSLAGLADNEQFF. The CDR3 coding sequence is TGTGCCAGCAGCTTAGCGGGACTAGCGGACAATGAGCAGTTCTTC. The rearrangement links TRBV7-9 to TRBJ2-1, with TRBD2 matching over 11 bases. V shed 0 bases, J shed 5 bases, and the junction held 0 bases outside the gene matches. The germline V gene has CDR1 SEHNR and CDR2 FQNEAQ (reference sequence). The CDR3 totals 15 residues.